The rows below give T cell receptor beta chains drawn from one sample of a study of blood T cells in healthy people across ages. Via MiXCR, TCRdb re-called the 5' RACE reads, giving one row per CDR3 protein. The sample includes about 320,000 distinct CDR3 sequences, 27% of them seen just once. The sample taken for sequencing was blood. The receptors here all came from a woman in her sixties or seventies in good health. Both conserved end residues are part of each CDR3. Fields, in order: V gene, J gene, D gene, clone size, CDR3 protein, CDR3 DNA. A D gene is named only where the DNA matches it firmly. Where a row states a size, it is once, few, many or the class of an expanded clone; other rows omit it.

V: TRBV20-1; J: TRBJ1-1; D: -; size: few; CDR3: CSASGGLPWGAFTEAFF; DNA: TGCAGTGCTAGCGGGGGACTACCCTGGGGGGCTTTCACTGAAGCTTTCTTT
V: TRBV7-8; J: TRBJ1-4; D: TRBD1; size: -; CDR3: CASSLGTGHNEKLFF; DNA: TGTGCCAGCAGCTTAGGGACAGGGCATAATGAAAAGCTGTTTTTT
V: TRBV29-1; J: TRBJ1-1; D: -; size: few; CDR3: CSVQGAENTEAFF; DNA: TGCAGCGTTCAAGGGGCAGAGAACACTGAAGCTTTCTTT
V: TRBV7-2; J: TRBJ2-1; D: TRBD2; size: -; CDR3: CASSLALWGTGTSLANEQFF; DNA: TGTGCCAGCAGCTTAGCGCTTTGGGGAACCGGGACTAGCCTCGCCAATGAGCAGTTCTTC
V: TRBV28; J: TRBJ1-2; D: -; size: -; CDR3: CASSLPNRASDGYTF; DNA: TGTGCCAGCAGTTTACCCAACCGAGCAAGTGATGGCTACACCTTC
V: TRBV25-1; J: TRBJ1-2; D: -; size: few; CDR3: CASSEGENYGYTF; DNA: TGTGCCAGCAGTGAGGGGGAAAACTATGGCTACACCTTC
V: TRBV11-2; J: TRBJ2-3; D: TRBD2; size: -; CDR3: CASSLGSGLAGGVGSTDTQYF; DNA: TGTGCCAGCAGCTTAGGGTCCGGACTAGCGGGAGGCGTCGGGAGCACAGATACGCAGTATTTT
V: TRBV29-1; J: TRBJ1-2; D: -; size: few; CDR3: CSVGDKYGYTF; DNA: TGCAGCGTAGGGGACAAATATGGCTACACCTTC
V: TRBV20-1; J: TRBJ2-1; D: -; size: few; CDR3: CSAITRRVSYNEQFF; DNA: TGCAGTGCTATTACGCGAAGGGTTTCCTACAATGAGCAGTTCTTC
V: TRBV11-3; J: TRBJ2-5; D: -; size: -; CDR3: CVSSLDPTQYF; DNA: TGTGTCAGCAGCTTAGACCCGACCCAGTACTTC
V: TRBV6-1; J: TRBJ1-2; D: -; size: few; CDR3: CASSELANCGYTF; DNA: TGTGCCAGCAGTGAACTCGCTAACTGTGGCTACACCTTC
V: TRBV20-1; J: TRBJ2-3; D: TRBD2; size: few; CDR3: CSANLAGVTDTQYF; DNA: TGCAGTGCCAATCTAGCGGGAGTTACAGATACGCAGTATTTT
V: TRBV7-2; J: TRBJ2-1; D: -; size: few; CDR3: CASSLAITGRAEQFF; DNA: TGTGCCAGCAGCTTAGCCATCACCGGTAGGGCAGAGCAGTTCTTC
V: TRBV7-9; J: TRBJ2-2; D: TRBD2; size: -; CDR3: CASSPGLAGGMITGELFF; DNA: TGTGCCAGCAGCCCTGGACTAGCGGGAGGGATGATCACCGGGGAGCTGTTTTTT
V: TRBV6-1; J: TRBJ2-7; D: TRBD1; size: few; CDR3: CASILPPGQGAYEQYF; DNA: TGTGCCAGCATTCTACCTCCGGGACAGGGGGCCTACGAGCAGTACTTC
V: TRBV5-1; J: TRBJ1-1; D: -; size: -; CDR3: CASSLEGRDTEAFF; DNA: TGCGCCAGCAGCTTGGAGGGGAGAGACACTGAAGCTTTCTTT
V: TRBV7-2; J: TRBJ1-1; D: -; size: once; CDR3: CASTFESAGTEAFF; DNA: TGTGCCAGCACCTTCGAATCGGCAGGAACTGAAGCTTTCTTT
V: TRBV2; J: TRBJ2-7; D: -; size: many; CDR3: CASTRGDSSSYEQYF; DNA: TGTGCCAGCACTAGGGGAGACAGCTCCTCCTACGAGCAGTACTTC
V: TRBV3-1; J: TRBJ2-1; D: TRBD1; size: many; CDR3: CASSRGTGRADEQFF; DNA: TGTGCCAGCAGCCGTGGGACAGGGCGAGCGGATGAGCAGTTCTTC
V: TRBV9; J: TRBJ2-7; D: TRBD1; size: once; CDR3: CASSEGGQGQQYF; DNA: TGTGCCAGCAGCGAGGGAGGACAGGGCCAGCAGTACTTC
V: TRBV20-1; J: TRBJ2-5; D: -; size: -; CDR3: CSAEFLGGGTQYF; DNA: TGCAGTGCCGAATTCCTAGGGGGAGGGACCCAGTACTTC
V: TRBV29-1; J: TRBJ1-1; D: -; size: -; CDR3: CSVAGPGAFF; DNA: TGCAGCGTTGCAGGACCGGGGGCTTTCTTT
V: TRBV11-2; J: TRBJ2-5; D: -; size: few; CDR3: CASSSGIQETQYF; DNA: TGTGCCAGCAGCTCCGGGATCCAAGAGACCCAGTACTTC
V: TRBV7-9; J: TRBJ2-2; D: TRBD1; size: -; CDR3: CASSLRQGLTGELFF; DNA: TGTGCCAGCAGCCTGAGACAGGGGTTGACCGGGGAGCTGTTTTTT
V: TRBV5-5; J: TRBJ2-7; D: -; size: few; CDR3: CASSLAQEVLYEQYF; DNA: TGTGCCAGCAGCTTGGCTCAGGAGGTTCTCTACGAGCAGTACTTC
V: TRBV4-3; J: TRBJ2-2; D: -; size: few; CDR3: CASSQAPGELFF; DNA: TGCGCCAGCAGCCAAGCCCCCGGGGAGCTGTTTTTT
V: TRBV29-1; J: TRBJ1-2; D: -; size: -; CDR3: CSVDGALYGYTF; DNA: TGCAGCGTTGATGGTGCACTCTATGGCTACACCTTC
V: TRBV5-1; J: TRBJ2-2; D: TRBD1; size: few; CDR3: CATGQDNTGELFF; DNA: TGCGCCACGGGACAGGACAACACCGGGGAGCTGTTTTTT
V: TRBV29-1; J: TRBJ1-2; D: TRBD1; size: few; CDR3: CSVVGQGVYGYTF; DNA: TGCAGCGTTGTGGGACAGGGGGTCTATGGCTACACCTTC
V: TRBV28; J: TRBJ1-3; D: -; size: -; CDR3: CASRSGHSGNTIYF; DNA: TGTGCCAGCAGGTCCGGCCACTCTGGAAACACCATATATTTT
V: TRBV20-1; J: TRBJ2-5; D: -; size: -; CDR3: CSAWDFSYNEQYF; DNA: TGCAGTGCTTGGGACTTCTCCTACAATGAGCAGTACTTC
V: TRBV7-2; J: TRBJ2-7; D: TRBD2; size: -; CDR3: CASSELAGGVWEQYF; DNA: TGTGCCAGCAGCGAGCTAGCGGGAGGCGTGTGGGAGCAGTACTTC
V: TRBV25-1; J: TRBJ1-1; D: -; size: -; CDR3: CASQRGLGTEAFF; DNA: TGTGCCAGCCAGAGGGGACTCGGCACTGAAGCTTTCTTT
V: TRBV12-3/TRBV12-4; J: TRBJ2-1; D: -; size: -; CDR3: CASRPGGTGNEQFF; DNA: TGTGCCAGCAGGCCTGGAGGGACGGGGAATGAGCAGTTCTTC
V: TRBV7-2; J: TRBJ1-1; D: -; size: -; CDR3: CASSLTRDLNTEAFF; DNA: TGTGCCAGCAGCCTCACCCGAGACCTGAACACTGAAGCTTTCTTT
V: TRBV6-2/TRBV6-3; J: TRBJ2-1; D: -; size: few; CDR3: CASRSGYFNEQFF; DNA: TGTGCCAGCAGATCGGGGTACTTCAATGAGCAGTTCTTC
V: TRBV5-1; J: TRBJ1-2; D: TRBD1; size: -; CDR3: CASSLVTGGDYGYTF; DNA: TGCGCCAGCAGCTTGGTGACAGGGGGCGACTATGGCTACACCTTC
V: TRBV7-2; J: TRBJ2-1; D: TRBD2; size: once; CDR3: CASSLYLAGGVNEQFF; DNA: TGTGCCAGCAGCTTATATCTAGCGGGAGGTGTCAATGAGCAGTTCTTC
V: TRBV7-3; J: TRBJ2-5; D: -; size: -; CDR3: CASSLGRPDGETQYF; DNA: TGTGCCAGCAGCTTAGGAAGGCCGGATGGGGAGACCCAGTACTTC
V: TRBV12-3/TRBV12-4; J: TRBJ2-4; D: -; size: few; CDR3: CASSWSGHLDNIQYF; DNA: TGTGCCAGCAGTTGGTCAGGGCATCTCGACAACATTCAGTACTTC
V: TRBV7-9; J: TRBJ2-1; D: -; size: -; CDR3: CASSLVVGRYNEQFF; DNA: TGTGCCAGCAGCTTAGTAGTGGGGCGCTACAATGAGCAGTTCTTC
V: TRBV6-2/TRBV6-3; J: TRBJ2-7; D: TRBD2; size: -; CDR3: CASSYSTGLAGLEQYF; DNA: TGTGCCAGCAGTTACTCCACTGGACTAGCGGGACTCGAGCAGTACTTC
V: TRBV7-9; J: TRBJ2-7; D: TRBD2; size: few; CDR3: CASSLGLAGGRNEQYF; DNA: TGTGCCAGCAGCTTAGGGCTAGCGGGAGGGAGAAACGAGCAGTACTTC
V: TRBV12-3/TRBV12-4; J: TRBJ2-1; D: -; size: -; CDR3: CASSFGGWTSYNEQFF; DNA: TGTGCCAGCAGTTTCGGGGGTTGGACCTCCTACAATGAGCAGTTCTTC
V: TRBV11-2; J: TRBJ2-3; D: -; size: -; CDR3: CASSHRTDTQYF; DNA: TGTGCCAGCAGCCACCGTACAGATACGCAGTATTTT
V: TRBV18; J: TRBJ1-1; D: -; size: -; CDR3: CASSPRAENTEAFF; DNA: TGTGCCAGCTCACCAAGGGCAGAGAACACTGAAGCTTTCTTT
V: TRBV5-1; J: TRBJ2-3; D: -; size: -; CDR3: CASSPPRTASTDTQYF; DNA: TGCGCCAGCAGCCCTCCCCGGACAGCCTCCACAGATACGCAGTATTTT
V: TRBV20-1; J: TRBJ2-1; D: TRBD2; size: many; CDR3: CSGDSGTRWSEQFF; DNA: TGCAGTGGGGACTCCGGGACTAGGTGGAGCGAGCAGTTCTTC
V: TRBV7-8; J: TRBJ2-4; D: -; size: -; CDR3: CASSGGTPAKNIQYF; DNA: TGTGCCAGCAGCGGCGGGACTCCAGCCAAAAACATTCAGTACTTC
V: TRBV20-1; J: TRBJ2-5; D: TRBD2; size: -; CDR3: CSALTAGTSTARTQYF; DNA: TGCAGTGCCTTAACTGCCGGGACTAGCACGGCGAGGACCCAGTACTTC
V: TRBV15; J: TRBJ2-1; D: TRBD2; size: many; CDR3: CATSRSGTKYNEQFF; DNA: TGTGCCACCAGCAGATCCGGGACTAAATACAATGAGCAGTTCTTC
V: TRBV7-3; J: TRBJ2-5; D: -; size: -; CDR3: CASSLRNAETQYF; DNA: TGTGCCAGCAGCTTAAGGAATGCAGAGACCCAGTACTTC
V: TRBV19; J: TRBJ2-1; D: TRBD2; size: many; CDR3: CASSPPSTSGANNEQFF; DNA: TGTGCCAGTAGTCCCCCCTCAACTAGCGGGGCTAACAATGAGCAGTTCTTC
V: TRBV28; J: TRBJ2-3; D: -; size: -; CDR3: CASSVPGTDTQYF; DNA: TGTGCCAGCAGTGTTCCAGGGACAGATACGCAGTATTTT
V: TRBV12-3/TRBV12-4; J: TRBJ1-5; D: -; size: -; CDR3: CASSHRDSGVRSNQPQHF; DNA: TGTGCCAGCAGTCACAGGGACTCGGGGGTTAGGAGCAATCAGCCCCAGCATTTT
V: TRBV29-1; J: TRBJ1-1; D: -; size: few; CDR3: CSVGPRGTEAFF; DNA: TGCAGCGTTGGGCCGCGTGGCACTGAAGCTTTCTTT
V: TRBV5-5; J: TRBJ2-5; D: -; size: few; CDR3: CASSLSEGFGETQYF; DNA: TGTGCCAGCAGCTTGTCCGAGGGCTTTGGAGAGACCCAGTACTTC